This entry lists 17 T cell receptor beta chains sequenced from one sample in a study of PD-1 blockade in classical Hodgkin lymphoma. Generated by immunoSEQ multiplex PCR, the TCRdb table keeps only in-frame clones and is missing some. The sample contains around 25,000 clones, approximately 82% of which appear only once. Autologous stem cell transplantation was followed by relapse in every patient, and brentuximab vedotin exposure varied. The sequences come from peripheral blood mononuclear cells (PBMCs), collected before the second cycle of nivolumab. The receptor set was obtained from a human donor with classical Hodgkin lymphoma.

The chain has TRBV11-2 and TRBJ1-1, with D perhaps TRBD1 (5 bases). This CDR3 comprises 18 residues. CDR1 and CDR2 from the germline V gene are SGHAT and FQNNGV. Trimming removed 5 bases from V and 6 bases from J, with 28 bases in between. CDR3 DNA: TGTGCCAGCAGCCAATTCTACGCCTCCGGGACGCGGGTACCTGAAGCTTTCTTT. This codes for CASSQFYASGTRVPEAFF.

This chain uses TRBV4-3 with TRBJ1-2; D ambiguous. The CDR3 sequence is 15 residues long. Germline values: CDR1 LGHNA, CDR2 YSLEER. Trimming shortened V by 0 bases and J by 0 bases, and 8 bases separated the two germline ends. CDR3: CASSQDFGANYGYTF. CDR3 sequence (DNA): TGCGCCAGCAGCCAAGATTTCGGAGCTAACTATGGCTACACCTTC.

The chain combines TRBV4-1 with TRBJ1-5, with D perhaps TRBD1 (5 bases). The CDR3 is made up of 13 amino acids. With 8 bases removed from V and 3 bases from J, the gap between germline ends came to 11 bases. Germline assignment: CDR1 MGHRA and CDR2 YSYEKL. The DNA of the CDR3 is TGCGCCAGCGGGGGGGGGTTCAATCAGCCCCAGCATTTT. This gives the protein CASGGGFNQPQHF.

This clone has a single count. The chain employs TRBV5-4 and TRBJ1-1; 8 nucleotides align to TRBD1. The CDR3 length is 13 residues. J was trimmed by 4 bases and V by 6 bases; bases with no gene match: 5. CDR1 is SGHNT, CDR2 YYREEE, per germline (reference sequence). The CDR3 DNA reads TGTGCCAGCACCCGACAGGGGATCACTGAAGCTTTCTTT. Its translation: CASTRQGITEAFF. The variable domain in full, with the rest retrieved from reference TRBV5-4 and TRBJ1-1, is ETGVTQSPTHLIKTRGQQVTLRCSSQSGHNTVSWYQQALGQGPQFIFQYYREEENGRGNFPPRFSGLQFPNYSSELNVNALELDDSALYLCASTRQGITEAFFGQGTRLTVV.

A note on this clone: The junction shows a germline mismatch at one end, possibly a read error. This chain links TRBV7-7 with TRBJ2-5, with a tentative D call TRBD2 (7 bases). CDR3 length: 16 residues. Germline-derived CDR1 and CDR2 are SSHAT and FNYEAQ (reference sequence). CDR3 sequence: CASSSYYRGAQETQYF. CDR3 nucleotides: TGTGCTAGCAGCTCCTATTACCGGGGGGCACAAGAGACCCAGTACTTC.

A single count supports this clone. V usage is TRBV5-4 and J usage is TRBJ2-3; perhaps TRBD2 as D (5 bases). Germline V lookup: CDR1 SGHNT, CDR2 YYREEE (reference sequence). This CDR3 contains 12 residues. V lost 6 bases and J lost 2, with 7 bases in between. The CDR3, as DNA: TGTGCCAGCACGGGAACCACAGATACGCAGTATTTT. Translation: CASTGTTDTQYF.

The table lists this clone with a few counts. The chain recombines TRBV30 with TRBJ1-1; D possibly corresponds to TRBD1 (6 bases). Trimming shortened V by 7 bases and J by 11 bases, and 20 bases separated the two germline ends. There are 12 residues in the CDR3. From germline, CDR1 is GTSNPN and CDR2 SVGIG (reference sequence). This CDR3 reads CALGGPRPDAFF. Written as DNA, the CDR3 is TGTGCCTTAGGGGGGCCCAGGCCCGATGCTTTCTTT. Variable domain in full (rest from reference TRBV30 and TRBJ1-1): SQTIHQWPATLVQPVGSPLSLECTVEGTSNPNLYWYRQAAGRGLQLLFYSVGIGQISSEVPQNLSASRPQDRQFILSSKKLLLSDSGFYLCALGGPRPDAFFGQGTRLTVV.

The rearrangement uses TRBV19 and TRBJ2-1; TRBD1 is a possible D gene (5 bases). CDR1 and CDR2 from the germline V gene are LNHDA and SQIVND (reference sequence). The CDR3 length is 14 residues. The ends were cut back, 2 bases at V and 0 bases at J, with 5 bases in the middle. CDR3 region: CASSIQGSYNEQFF. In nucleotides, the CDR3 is TGTGCCAGTAGTATACAGGGCTCCTACAATGAGCAGTTCTTC.

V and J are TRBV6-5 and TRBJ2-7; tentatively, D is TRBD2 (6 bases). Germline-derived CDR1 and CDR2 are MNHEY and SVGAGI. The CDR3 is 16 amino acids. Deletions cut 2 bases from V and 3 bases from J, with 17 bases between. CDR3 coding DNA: TGTGCCAGCAGTTACCCCGACCAGGCGGGGTTCTACGAGCAGTACTTC. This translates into CASSYPDQAGFYEQYF.

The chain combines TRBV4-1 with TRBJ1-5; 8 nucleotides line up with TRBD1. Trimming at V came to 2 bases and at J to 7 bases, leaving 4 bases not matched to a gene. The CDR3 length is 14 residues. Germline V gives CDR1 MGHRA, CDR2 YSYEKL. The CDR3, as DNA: TGCGCCAGCAGCCAACAGGGGGCGGGGCAGCCCCAGCATTTT. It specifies CASSQQGAGQPQHF.

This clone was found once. CDR3 region: CASSQARRTSGGETQYF. CDR3 DNA sequence: TGTGCCAGCAGCCAGGCAAGGAGGACTAGCGGGGGAGAGACCCAGTACTTC. The chain is built from TRBV4-2 and TRBJ2-5, with 13 bases that match TRBD2. The germline V gene has CDR1 LGHNA and CDR2 YNFKEQ. The V gene end was trimmed by 3 bases and the J gene end by 4 bases; junction bases not matched to a gene: 8. This CDR3 spans 17 amino acids.

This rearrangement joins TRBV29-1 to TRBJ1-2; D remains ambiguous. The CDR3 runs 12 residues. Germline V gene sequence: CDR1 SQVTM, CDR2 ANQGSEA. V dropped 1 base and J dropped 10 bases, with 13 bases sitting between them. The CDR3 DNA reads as TGCAGCGTTGAAGTTGGGGTTTCAGACTACACCTTC. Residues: CSVEVGVSDYTF. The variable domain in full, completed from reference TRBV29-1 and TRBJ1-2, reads SAVISQKPSRDICQRGTSLTIQCQVDSQVTMMFWYRQQPGQSLTLIATANQGSEATYESGFVIDKFPISRPNLTFSTLTVSNMSPEDSSIYLCSVEVGVSDYTFGSGTRLTVV.

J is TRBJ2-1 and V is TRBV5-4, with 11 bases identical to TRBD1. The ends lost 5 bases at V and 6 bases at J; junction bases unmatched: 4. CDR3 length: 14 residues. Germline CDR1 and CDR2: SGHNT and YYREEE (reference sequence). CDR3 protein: CASRTGTGGNEQFF. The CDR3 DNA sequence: TGTGCCAGCAGGACCGGGACAGGGGGCAATGAGCAGTTCTTC. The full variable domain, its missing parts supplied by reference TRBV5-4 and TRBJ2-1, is ETGVTQSPTHLIKTRGQQVTLRCSSQSGHNTVSWYQQALGQGPQFIFQYYREEENGRGNFPPRFSGLQFPNYSSELNVNALELDDSALYLCASRTGTGGNEQFFGPGTRLTVL.

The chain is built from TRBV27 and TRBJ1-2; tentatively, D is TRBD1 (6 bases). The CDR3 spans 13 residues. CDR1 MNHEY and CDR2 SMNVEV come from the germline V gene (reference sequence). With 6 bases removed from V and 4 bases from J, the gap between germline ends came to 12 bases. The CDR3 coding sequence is TGTGCCAGCAGCCCTACAGGGACCTATGGCTACACCTTC. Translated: CASSPTGTYGYTF.

This CDR3 is CASSQTGTGDEKLFF. DNA for the CDR3: TGCGCCAGCAGCCAAACCGGGACAGGGGATGAAAAACTGTTTTTT. This rearrangement joins TRBV4-3 to TRBJ1-4, with 10 bases that match TRBD1. V lost 2 bases, J lost 6 bases, and 3 bases stayed unmatched. Germline lookup yields CDR1 LGHNA and CDR2 YSLEER. CDR3 length: 15 amino acids.

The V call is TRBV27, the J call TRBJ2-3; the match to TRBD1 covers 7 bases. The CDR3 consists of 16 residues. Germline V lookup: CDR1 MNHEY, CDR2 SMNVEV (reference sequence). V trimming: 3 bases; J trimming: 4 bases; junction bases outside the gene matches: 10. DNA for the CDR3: TGTGCCAGCAGTTTTGACAGGGTACATGGGCCAGATACGCAGTATTTT. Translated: CASSFDRVHGPDTQYF.

CDR3 coding DNA: TGTGCCAGCGTGGGGACAGGGCTGTACGAGCAGTACTTC. Protein product: CASVGTGLYEQYF. V and J are TRBV6-1 and TRBJ2-7; TRBD1 aligns across 9 bases. CDR3 length: 13 residues. Trimming removed 8 bases from V and 4 bases from J; junction bases left unmatched: 6. Germline V gene lookup returns CDR1 MNHNS and CDR2 SASEGT.